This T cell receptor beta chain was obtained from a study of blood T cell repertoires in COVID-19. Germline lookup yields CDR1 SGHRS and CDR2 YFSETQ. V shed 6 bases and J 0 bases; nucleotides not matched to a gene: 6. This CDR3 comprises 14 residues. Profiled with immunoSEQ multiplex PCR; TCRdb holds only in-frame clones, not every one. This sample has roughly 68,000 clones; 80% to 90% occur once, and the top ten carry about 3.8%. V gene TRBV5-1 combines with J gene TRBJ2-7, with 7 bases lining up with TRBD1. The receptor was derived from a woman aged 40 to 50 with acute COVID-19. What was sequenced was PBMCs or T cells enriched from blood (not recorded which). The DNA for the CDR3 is TGCGCCAGCAACCCGACAGGGACCTCCTACGAGCAGTACTTC. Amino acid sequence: CASNPTGTSYEQYF.